The clone carrying this T cell receptor (beta chain) was picked up a small number of times. Its antigen is still unknown. This specimen comes from a study of T cell repertoires in cytomegalovirus infection. Background on the study: Public TCR beta signatures indicated both CMV infection and matching HLA type.

Germline values: CDR1 MDHEN, CDR2 SYDVKM. The CDR3 contains 16 residues. V was shortened by 3 bases and J by 0 bases, with 14 bases between the two germline ends. TCRdb redid the calling of the reads with MiXCR, one entry per CDR3 protein. The table records approximately 700,000 distinct CDR3 sequences, roughly 35% of them present only once. Study-level findings and limits: Clonotype analysis showed dominance of the ex vivo response by HLA-C-restricted CMV-specific TCR beta clonotypes. Totalled public TCR beta family frequency picked out people who carried CMV plus the relevant HLA.

The chain joins TRBV28 to TRBJ1-1; D might be TRBD1 (6 bases). Sequenced: PBMCs. The sequence came from a human donor in good health (CMV status not recorded). Some clones in this sample may be carry-over from other donors' samples. The CDR3 DNA follows: TGTGCCAGCAGTTTGCCCAGGGGCGTATTGAACACTGAAGCTTTCTTT. The encoded protein is CASSLPRGVLNTEAFF.